This TCR beta chain was identified in a study of shared clonotypes between healthy human individuals. Study information: Donors had three CD4 naive, three CD4 memory, two CD8 naive and one CD8 memory plate apiece.

Sequencing used immunoSEQ multiplex PCR; TCRdb keeps in-frame clones, though not all of them. This repertoire shows more than 900,000 clones, more than 75% found once; its top ten account for around 0.6%. The V gene lost 2 bases and the J gene lost 6 bases, with 19 bases spanning the gap. The germline CDR1 and CDR2 sequences are MDHEN and SYDVKM. This CDR3 spans 16 amino acids. Splitting of CD4+ cells produced CD45RA+ naive and CD45RA-negative memory subsets. For this clone: Its specificity is unknown.

Study conclusions and caveats: Clonotype sharing levels among donors were expected to vary with sequencing depth.

The TCR was taken from a man younger than 35 in good health. Some clones in this sample may be carry-over from other donors' samples. This chain connects TRBV28 to TRBJ1-2; D is ambiguous. The sequencing sample was made of memory CD4+ T cells from PBMCs. Subset of the sample: CD45RA-negative fraction. The CDR3 loop reads CASSLLLSVVWNGYTF. In DNA, the CDR3 is TGTGCCAGCAGTTTACTGTTGTCGGTGGTATGGAATGGCTACACCTTC.